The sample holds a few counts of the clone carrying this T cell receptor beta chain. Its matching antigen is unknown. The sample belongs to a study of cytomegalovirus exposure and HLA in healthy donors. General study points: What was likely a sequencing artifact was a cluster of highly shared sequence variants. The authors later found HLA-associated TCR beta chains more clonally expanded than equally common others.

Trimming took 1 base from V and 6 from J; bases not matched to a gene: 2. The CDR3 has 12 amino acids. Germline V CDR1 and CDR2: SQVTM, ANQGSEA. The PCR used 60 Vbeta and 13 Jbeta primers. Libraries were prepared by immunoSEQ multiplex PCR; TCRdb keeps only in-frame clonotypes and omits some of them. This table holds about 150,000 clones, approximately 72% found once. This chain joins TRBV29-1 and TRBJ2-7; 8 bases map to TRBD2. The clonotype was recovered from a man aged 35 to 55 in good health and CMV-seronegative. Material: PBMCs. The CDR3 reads CSVEAGGAEQYF. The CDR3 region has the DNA TGCAGCGTTGAAGCGGGGGGGGCCGAGCAGTACTTC.